The present entry profiles one T cell receptor beta chain with its context. Its antigen specificity is not known. It has no much larger one-base neighbor in the sample; base qualities were not kept. The library relied on the immunoSEQ multiplex PCR assay. For the multiplex PCR, a mixture combining 60 forward primers for TCR Vbeta segments and 13 reverse primers for TCR Jbeta segments was used. Amplification of the CDR3 region of rearranged TCR beta genes was performed with a multiplex PCR assay on genomic DNA. The Illumina HiSeq System was used to sequence the amplified TCR beta libraries as 87-base-pair reads. Turning to the authors' computational methods: A later analysis counted about 82 million unique TCR beta chains across the 500 to 850 repertoires, and some 11 million of these chains were shared by at least two donors. To remove PCR and sequencing errors, raw reads were error-corrected and collapsed into unique sequences using a nearest-neighbor algorithm that merged closely related sequences. CDR3 sequences were aligned to IMGT reference sequences to assign V, D and J gene segments. For a sequence to be retained, a match of at least six nucleotides was required to both a V gene segment and a J gene segment. Rearrangements were classified as productive when the CDR3 lacked stop codons and remained in frame with V and J, and all other rearrangements were classified as non-productive. CDR3 was defined by IMGT convention, running from the second conserved V-encoded cysteine to the conserved J-encoded phenylalanine. The earlier analysis of about 590 of the donors excluded sequences that lacked an unambiguous match to a single V gene segment. An earlier analysis of 450 to 650 of the donors called V segments functional above 56.7% productive rearrangements and segregating when the between-donor standard deviation exceeded 5%. A statistical classification framework was built to diagnose cytomegalovirus status from the catalog of TCR beta chain sequences. A later analysis assigned V and J genes by comparing TCR nucleotide sequences with IMGT/GENE-DB human TR gene sequences. Using the TCRdist pipeline, a later analysis assigned CDR3 sequences along with most-parsimonious VDJ recombination scenarios. In a later analysis, each TCR beta chain was defined by its CDR3 amino acid sequence together with its V-gene family, and reads lacking a unique V-gene family were excluded. In a later analysis, around 600 highly shared, low-generation-probability nucleotide sequences were removed to address suspected cross-contamination and a sequencing artifact. For each public chain, a later analysis derived a clonal expansion index from normalized ranks of inferred template counts within each repertoire. In a later analysis, generation probabilities were computed using a VDJ recombination model fitted to out-of-frame rearrangements, and the results were checked against IGoR. In a later analysis, hypergeometric tests were used to score TCR-TCR, TCR-HLA and TCR-CMV co-occurrence, with a repertoire-size bias correction applied to TCR pairs. False discovery rates were estimated in a later analysis by permuting HLA or CMV assignments 20 times. A later analysis grouped co-occurring TCRs with DBSCAN, adding TCRdist sequence similarity when clustering within HLA-allele-positive subsets. For co-occurrence clustering, repertoires with fewer than 30,000 or more than 120,000 public chains were excluded, along with five repertoires with anomalous nucleotide sharing. The clones in this table, taken by TCRdb from immuneACCESS, are in-frame only. Not every clone is retained; where verified, under half of the shortfall comes from an unresolved V gene, and the cause of the rest is unknown. Clonal size and the V and J genes are those of that table, whereas D and trimming came from the DNA. For this sample the table gives under 130,000 clones, of which roughly 85% were detected only once. Clones ranked in the top ten supply around 3% of the sample.

The CDR3 has 14 amino acids, counting the end cysteine and phenylalanine. Left in the record is the CDR3 DNA by itself, 42 bases read in frame from the first base. According to the germline V gene, CDR1 reads MNHEY and CDR2 reads SVGAGI. The trim is 2 bases for V and 4 bases for J, with a gap of 8 bases between the germline ends. The data originate from a study of cytomegalovirus exposure and HLA in healthy donors (dated by TCRdb to the late 2010s). In the study overall: An earlier analysis of 550 to 700 of the donors reported approximately 300 Gb of sequence data and approximately 110 million unique TCR beta sequences from about 179 million T cells. An early release covering roughly 600 HLA-typed donors comprised 250 to 350 gigabases of sequencing data and roughly 85 million unique TCR sequences. Of the roughly 400 genotyped donors, 65% to 90% fell in the genetic ancestry cluster associated with self-reported Caucasian donors. The study was designed to test whether signatures of past pathogen exposure could be identified by cataloging public T cell receptors. The study used immunosequencing to profile the T cell repertoires of some 600 subjects and linked those repertoires to cytomegalovirus serostatus. A separate validation cohort of about 110 different subjects was used in addition to the approximately 700-subject first cohort. High-throughput TCR immunosequencing, statistical association of individual TCRs with disease status, and machine learning were combined to predict cytomegalovirus infection status. A later analysis re-examined previously published TCR beta repertoires from more than 650 donors and added high-resolution HLA genotyping to investigate patterns of TCR occurrence. Rather than using new phenotypic data, the later analysis identified candidate immune exposures from TCR beta sequences and from how often those sequences occurred across donors. An earlier analysis of around 540 of the donors applied high-throughput TCR beta sequencing to assess whether each TCR beta V gene segment acted as functional or pseudogenic. Donor age, sex, ethnicity and CMV serostatus were collected together with the repertoire data. A later genetic analysis used genome-wide SNP genotypes for about 65% of the roughly 670 donors, treating that subset as a discovery cohort. All discovery cohort repertoires had been generated on a single sequencing platform. Class I and class II HLA loci were covered by the typing at four-digit resolution. The number of donors typed differed by locus, with about 629-640 for A, B, C, DRB1 and DQB1, roughly 520 for DQA1, 600 to 610 for DPA1, and 472 for DPB1. Because of strong linkage in the cohort, roughly five DR-DQ haplotypes were treated as single units for association and clustering. On average, 235,054 unique TCR beta nucleotide sequences were sequenced per donor among a few hundred genotyped donors of the cohort, with 15% to 20% of those sequences being non-productive.

The cohort comprised some 700 healthy bone marrow donors. At the time of sampling, every cohort member was nominally healthy, though immune exposures that went unrecorded were likely present. The donor tested CMV seronegative, placing the donor among the 300 to 400 seronegative members of the cohort. Each donor provided a peripheral blood sample, and peripheral blood mononuclear cells were used for TCR beta sequencing. Genomic DNA was extracted from the blood cell samples with the Qiagen DNeasy Blood Extraction Kit. Points the paper makes about the study in general: Assigning TCR associations to individual alleles was difficult when HLA alleles, especially DR and DQ, strongly co-occurred. According to a later analysis, most CMV-associated TCR beta chains appeared to be HLA-restricted, and the HLA associations seemed to be driven largely by CMV exposure. The authors suggested that the approach could potentially be generalized to other disease states and immunological phenotypes. According to a later analysis, parvovirus B19, influenza, CMV and Epstein-Barr virus appeared linked to several top co-occurrence clusters. According to a later analysis, TCR association rates differed among HLA loci, with DRB1 alleles showing the most associated TCRs and HLA-C alleles showing the fewest. A later genetic analysis reported fewer N-insertions in productive TCRs among donors in an Asian-associated ancestry cluster than the roughly 700-donor mean. V-gene and J-gene trimming of TCR beta chains was associated with a missense DCLRE1C variant in a later genetic analysis, and the association was replicated in an independent cohort. In vitro tests confirmed that a few of the cytomegalovirus-associated TCR beta chains recognize cytomegalovirus antigens. Because counts were too low, about 18 rarely observed V segments, including chromosome 9 orphons, were excluded from the earlier analysis of some 590 of the donors. Specific HLA alleles were associated with 15,000 to 20,000 TCR beta sequences at a false discovery rate of 0.05 in a later analysis. Linkage disequilibrium might explain the correlated functional status among segregating V segments, but an unknown experimental factor could not be ruled out. CMV serostatus was the only immune exposure information available for the cohort. A total of 150 to 200 TCR beta chains were listed by the study as associated with cytomegalovirus. In a later analysis, HLA-associated TCR beta chains showed more clonal expansion and lower generation probabilities than non-associated chains that were equally common. A cluster of highly shared sequence variants was judged likely to be a technical artifact of the sequencing pipeline. A further reported finding was that TCR beta sequences accurately predicted the HLA-A and HLA-B alleles for most subjects in the first cohort. The classifier was reported to diagnose cytomegalovirus status with high specificity and sensitivity in both the original and validation cohorts. Across donors, most TCR sequences were observed very rarely, whereas some public TCRs were present in many individuals. Presence/absence analyses assumed roughly uniform sequencing depth across donors, an assumption that may not hold. The 87-base-pair reads could not distinguish some IMGT-functional V segments, including TRBV6-2 and TRBV6-3, so those segments were excluded. Broadly in line with IMGT annotations, most TCR beta V segments showed up in productive rearrangements about 90% or about 30% of the time in an earlier analysis of around 550 of the donors. In this cohort, only TCR beta chains were sequenced, and detectable features were limited by the absence of alpha or paired-chain data. Because HLA typing was missing for some donors at each locus, association tests included only the typed subset.

The clonotype originates from a woman between 40 and 50 years old in good health and CMV-seronegative. The sequenced sample was PBMCs. The rearranged chain carries TRBV6-5 and TRBJ2-2; confidence is insufficient to name the D gene. CDR3 sequence: CASSYTRGTGELFF. The DNA reads TGTGCCAGCAGTTACACCCGCGGCACCGGGGAGCTGTTTTTT.